This T cell receptor beta chain was profiled in a study of blood T cell repertoires in COVID-19. In the original analysis: From reference gene primer amplification, estimates of nucleated cell counts were derived. Clones were read by immunoSEQ multiplex PCR, and TCRdb kept only the in-frame ones, dropping some. The DNA gave D and trimming, while V, J and clone size come from that table. In the table there are some 120,000 clones, 65% to 85% of which are singletons. The CDR3 loop spans 14 amino acids. In germline, CDR1 is MDHEN, CDR2 SYDVKM. Trimming took off 7 bases at V and 2 bases at J, with 9 bases between the two ends.

Sequencing input: peripheral blood. The receptor's source is a man aged 65 to 79 with acute or convalescent COVID-19. The genes are TRBV28 and TRBJ2-6, with D possibly TRBD1 on 6 matching bases. The CDR3 DNA sequence: TGTGCCAGCATCGAGGGGGCTGGGGCCAACGTCCTGACTTTC. Residues: CASIEGAGANVLTF.